This entry lists 13 T cell receptor beta chains sequenced from one sample in a study of regulatory T cells in long-lasting Graves disease (dated by TCRdb to about 2021). The library was obtained by multiplex PCR. The instrument given in TCRdb is Illumina HiSeq 4000. iRepertoire HTBI primers and Arm-PCR amplification of CDR3 regions were used to construct TCR beta libraries. TCRdb reprocessed the public reads (quality trimming at Q25 with fastp, clone calling with MiXCR) and kept in-frame beta chains. Rows merge per CDR3 protein into single entries with the most common DNA and genes. The sample table records roughly 360,000 distinct CDR3 sequences; approximately 10% of these occur just once. Clones ranked in the top ten supply 15% to 20% of the sample. The sample's time point, from its label and the paper: newly diagnosed GD, antithyroid drugs for less than 3 months. RNA was extracted from PBMCs in TRIzol for both TCR sequencing and RNA sequencing.

The data were also submitted as part of a second study, on T cells in Graves' hyperthyroidism and ophthalmopathy.

The sample was peripheral blood mononuclear cells (PBMCs), taken at new diagnosis, from a patient treated with antithyroid drugs. These receptors all come from a woman aged 18 to 35 with Graves disease. Donor details come from another sample of the same person, matched by shared clones.

The chain links TRBV5-1 to TRBJ2-7; D is perhaps TRBD1 (6 bases). V was clipped by 0 bases and J by 0 bases, with 10 bases between them. The CDR3 runs to 15 residues. The V gene's germline CDR1 is SGHRS and CDR2 YFSETQ. The CDR3, as DNA: TGCGCCAGCAGCTTGGGGGGGCCAAGCTCCTACGAGCAGTACTTC. Its protein product is CASSLGGPSSYEQYF. The entire variable domain, with the rest obtained from reference TRBV5-1 and TRBJ2-7, is as follows: KAGVTQTPRYLIKTRGQQVTLSCSPISGHRSVSWYQQTPGQGLQFLFEYFSETQRNKGNFPGRFSGRQFSNSRSEMNVSTLELGDSALYLCASSLGGPSSYEQYFGPGTRLTVT.

This chain uses TRBV5-1 with TRBJ1-2, with 7 positions matching TRBD1. Germline V gene lookup returns CDR1 SGHRS and CDR2 YFSETQ. The CDR3 contains 14 residues. V lost 0 bases and J lost 4; bases outside the gene matches: 3. CDR3 sequence (DNA): TGCGCCAGCAGCTTGGAACAGGGGAGCTATGGCTACACCTTC. Amino acids: CASSLEQGSYGYTF.

This clonotype showed up just a few times. V and J are TRBV7-9 and TRBJ2-7; the D is unclear. This CDR3 spans 13 amino acids. Per germline, CDR1 SEHNR and CDR2 FQNEAQ (reference sequence). V dropped 0 bases and J dropped 5 bases, with 8 bases sitting between them. The CDR3 protein is CASSLAYGNEQYF. The CDR3 DNA sequence: TGTGCCAGCAGCTTAGCATATGGGAACGAGCAGTACTTC.

This clonotype was detected many times. V gene TRBV7-9 combines with J gene TRBJ1-2, with TRBD1 as a possible D gene (6 bases). Germline V gene sequence: CDR1 SEHNR, CDR2 FQNEAQ (reference sequence). V was pared by 4 bases and J by 8 bases, with 20 bases between. The CDR3 covers 15 residues. The CDR3 DNA sequence: TGTGCCAGCAGCTCCACGTGGGGGGGGCGTGGAGGCTACACCTTC. Translated: CASSSTWGGRGGYTF.

There are a few counts of this clonotype. CDR3 sequence: CASSLTAENTEAFF. For the CDR3, the DNA is TGTGCCAGCAGCTTAACGGCTGAGAACACTGAAGCTTTCTTT. The gene calls are TRBV7-3 and TRBJ1-1, with D uncertain. The CDR3 sequence is 14 residues long. Deletions cut 0 bases from V and 1 base from J, with 6 bases between. CDR1 SGHTA and CDR2 FQGTGA come from the germline V gene. The entire variable domain, with the rest obtained from reference TRBV7-3 and TRBJ1-1, is as follows: GAGVSQTPSNKVTEKGKYVELRCDPISGHTALYWYRQSLGQGPEFLIYFQGTGAADDSGLPNDRFFAVRPEGSVSTLKIQRTERGDSAVYLCASSLTAENTEAFFGQGTRLTVV.

This clonotype was seen repeatedly, ten times or more. The chain carries TRBV7-2 and TRBJ2-7, with D unresolved. CDR1 is SGHTA, CDR2 FQGNSA, per germline. V dropped 5 bases and J dropped 8 bases, with 22 bases sitting between them. This CDR3 has 15 amino acids. CDR3 sequence reads: CASSPLPSYHLKQYF. The CDR3, as DNA: TGTGCCAGCAGCCCACTGCCTTCATACCATTTGAAGCAGTACTTC.

This sequence joins TRBV4-1 and TRBJ2-1, with 10 nucleotides matching TRBD2. CDR1 MGHRA and CDR2 YSYEKL come from the germline V gene. This CDR3 is built from 17 residues. The V segment lost 0 bases and the J segment 3 bases; nucleotides outside the gene matches: 5. In nucleotides, the CDR3 is TGCGCCAGCAGCCAAGATCCAAGCGGGGGGGTCTACAATGAGCAGTTCTTC. The encoded protein is CASSQDPSGGVYNEQFF.

This clonotype was picked up many times. This chain connects TRBV2 to TRBJ1-2; TRBD1 matches at 7 bases. This CDR3 comprises 16 residues. Germline assignment: CDR1 SNHLY and CDR2 FYNNEI. With 6 bases clipped from V and 2 bases from J, the junction kept 12 bases outside the gene matches. DNA for the CDR3: TGTGCCAGCAGAGCAGGGGGGAGTTGGGGGAACTATGGCTACACCTTC. This gives the protein CASRAGGSWGNYGYTF.

Ten or more counts support this clonotype. The V call is TRBV19, the J call TRBJ1-5; D possibly corresponds to TRBD1 (6 bases). There are 18 residues in the CDR3. Germline-derived CDR1 and CDR2 are LNHDA and SQIVND (reference sequence). The V end was cut by 10 bases, the J end by 1 base, with 26 bases between. CDR3 region: CATSIQGNDVGSNQPQHF. The CDR3, as DNA: TGTGCCACATCTATACAGGGAAATGATGTCGGGAGCAATCAGCCCCAGCATTTT.

This clonotype was counted at least ten times. This sequence joins TRBV6-1 and TRBJ2-1; the match to TRBD2 covers 11 bases. V shed 1 base and J 5 bases; nucleotides not matched to a gene: 7. From germline, CDR1 is MNHNS and CDR2 SASEGT. The CDR3 covers 17 residues. The CDR3 sequence is CASSEVPGTSGHNEQFF. As DNA, the CDR3 is TGTGCCAGCAGTGAAGTTCCAGGGACTAGCGGTCACAATGAGCAGTTCTTC.

This clonotype was found many times. The rearrangement uses TRBV6-2 or TRBV6-3 and TRBJ2-1; TRBD2 matches at 10 bases. With V trimmed by 5 bases and J by 4 bases, 5 bases remained unmatched. CDR3 length: 15 residues. Per the germline V gene, CDR1 is MNHEY and CDR2 is SVGEGT. As DNA, the CDR3 is TGTGCCAGCAGTGGAACTAGCGGGGCATACAATGAGCAGTTCTTC. Its protein is CASSGTSGAYNEQFF.

Many counts were recorded for this clonotype. The gene calls are TRBV27 and TRBJ2-5, with D unresolved. The CDR3 length is 13 residues. Trimming took 4 bases from V and 2 from J, leaving 8 bases between them. Germline V lookup: CDR1 MNHEY, CDR2 SMNVEV (reference sequence). CDR3 amino acids: CASSYQLQETQYF. The CDR3 DNA is TGTGCCAGCAGTTACCAGCTTCAAGAGACCCAGTACTTC.

This clonotype was counted at least ten times. The chain uses TRBV15 and TRBJ2-5; D gene uncertain. With 1 base removed from V and 4 bases from J, the gap between germline ends came to 4 bases. The CDR3 is made up of 12 amino acids. CDR1 and CDR2 (germline): LNHNV, YYDKDF (reference sequence). The CDR3 region has the DNA TGTGCCACCAGCAGAGGGGGAGAGACCCAGTACTTC. It encodes CATSRGGETQYF.